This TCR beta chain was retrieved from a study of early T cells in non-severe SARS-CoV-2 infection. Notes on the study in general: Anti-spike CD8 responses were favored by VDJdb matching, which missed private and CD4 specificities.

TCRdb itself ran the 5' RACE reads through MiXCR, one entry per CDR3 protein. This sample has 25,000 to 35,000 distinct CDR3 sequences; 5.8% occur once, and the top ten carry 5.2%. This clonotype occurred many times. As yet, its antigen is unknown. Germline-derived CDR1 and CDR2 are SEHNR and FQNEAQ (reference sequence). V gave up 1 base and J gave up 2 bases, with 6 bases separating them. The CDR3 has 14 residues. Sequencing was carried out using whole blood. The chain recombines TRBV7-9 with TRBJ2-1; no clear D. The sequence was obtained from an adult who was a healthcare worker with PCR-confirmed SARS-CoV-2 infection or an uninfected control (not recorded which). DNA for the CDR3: TGTGCCAGCAGCTTAGAGGGCCCCTACAATGAGCAGTTCTTC. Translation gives CASSLEGPYNEQFF. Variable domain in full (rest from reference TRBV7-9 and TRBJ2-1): DTGVSQNPRHKITKRGQNVTFRCDPISEHNRLYWYRQTLGQGPEFLTYFQNEAQLEKSRLLSDRFSAERPKGSFSTLEIQRTEQGDSAMYLCASSLEGPYNEQFFGPGTRLTVL.